This T cell receptor beta chain originates from a study of blood T cell repertoires in COVID-19. Here immunoSEQ multiplex PCR was the method, and the copy in TCRdb shows in-frame clones only, minus some. The sample records 250,000 or so clones, approximately 88% being singletons. This clonotype was obtained from a woman younger than 45 who had been exposed to COVID-19. Sequencing used PBMCs or T cells enriched from blood (not recorded which).

CDR3: CAISVAGNEQFF. DNA for the CDR3: TGTGCCATCAGTGTCGCGGGGAATGAGCAGTTCTTC. The chain recombines TRBV10-3 with TRBJ2-1, with D maybe TRBD2 (6 bases). Germline loops: CDR1 ENHRY, CDR2 SYGVKD. Trimming pared 4 bases from V and 7 bases from J, leaving 8 bases between. The CDR3 is made up of 12 amino acids.